This entry is about one T cell receptor (beta chain). Between the trimmed V and J ends, which lost 4 bases and 7 bases, there was a span of 12 bases. Germline V gene data show CDR1 as SGHKS and CDR2 as YYEKEE (reference sequence). There are 12 residues in the CDR3. The data were produced by immunoSEQ multiplex PCR, yet TCRdb's version contains in-frame clones alone and is incomplete. The sample includes about 15,000 clones, roughly 77% of them seen just once. The sample originates from a study of tumour-infiltrating T cells in Burkitt lymphoma. Study context: Overall and progression-free survival were predicted by productive clonality.

The sample was tumor tissue. The sequence was obtained from a human donor with diffuse large B-cell lymphoma. The V gene is TRBV5-5, the J gene TRBJ2-7; the D is unclear. The CDR3: CASSTPGYEQYF. Written as DNA, the CDR3 is TGTGCCAGCAGCACCCCTGGCTATGAGCAGTACTTC.